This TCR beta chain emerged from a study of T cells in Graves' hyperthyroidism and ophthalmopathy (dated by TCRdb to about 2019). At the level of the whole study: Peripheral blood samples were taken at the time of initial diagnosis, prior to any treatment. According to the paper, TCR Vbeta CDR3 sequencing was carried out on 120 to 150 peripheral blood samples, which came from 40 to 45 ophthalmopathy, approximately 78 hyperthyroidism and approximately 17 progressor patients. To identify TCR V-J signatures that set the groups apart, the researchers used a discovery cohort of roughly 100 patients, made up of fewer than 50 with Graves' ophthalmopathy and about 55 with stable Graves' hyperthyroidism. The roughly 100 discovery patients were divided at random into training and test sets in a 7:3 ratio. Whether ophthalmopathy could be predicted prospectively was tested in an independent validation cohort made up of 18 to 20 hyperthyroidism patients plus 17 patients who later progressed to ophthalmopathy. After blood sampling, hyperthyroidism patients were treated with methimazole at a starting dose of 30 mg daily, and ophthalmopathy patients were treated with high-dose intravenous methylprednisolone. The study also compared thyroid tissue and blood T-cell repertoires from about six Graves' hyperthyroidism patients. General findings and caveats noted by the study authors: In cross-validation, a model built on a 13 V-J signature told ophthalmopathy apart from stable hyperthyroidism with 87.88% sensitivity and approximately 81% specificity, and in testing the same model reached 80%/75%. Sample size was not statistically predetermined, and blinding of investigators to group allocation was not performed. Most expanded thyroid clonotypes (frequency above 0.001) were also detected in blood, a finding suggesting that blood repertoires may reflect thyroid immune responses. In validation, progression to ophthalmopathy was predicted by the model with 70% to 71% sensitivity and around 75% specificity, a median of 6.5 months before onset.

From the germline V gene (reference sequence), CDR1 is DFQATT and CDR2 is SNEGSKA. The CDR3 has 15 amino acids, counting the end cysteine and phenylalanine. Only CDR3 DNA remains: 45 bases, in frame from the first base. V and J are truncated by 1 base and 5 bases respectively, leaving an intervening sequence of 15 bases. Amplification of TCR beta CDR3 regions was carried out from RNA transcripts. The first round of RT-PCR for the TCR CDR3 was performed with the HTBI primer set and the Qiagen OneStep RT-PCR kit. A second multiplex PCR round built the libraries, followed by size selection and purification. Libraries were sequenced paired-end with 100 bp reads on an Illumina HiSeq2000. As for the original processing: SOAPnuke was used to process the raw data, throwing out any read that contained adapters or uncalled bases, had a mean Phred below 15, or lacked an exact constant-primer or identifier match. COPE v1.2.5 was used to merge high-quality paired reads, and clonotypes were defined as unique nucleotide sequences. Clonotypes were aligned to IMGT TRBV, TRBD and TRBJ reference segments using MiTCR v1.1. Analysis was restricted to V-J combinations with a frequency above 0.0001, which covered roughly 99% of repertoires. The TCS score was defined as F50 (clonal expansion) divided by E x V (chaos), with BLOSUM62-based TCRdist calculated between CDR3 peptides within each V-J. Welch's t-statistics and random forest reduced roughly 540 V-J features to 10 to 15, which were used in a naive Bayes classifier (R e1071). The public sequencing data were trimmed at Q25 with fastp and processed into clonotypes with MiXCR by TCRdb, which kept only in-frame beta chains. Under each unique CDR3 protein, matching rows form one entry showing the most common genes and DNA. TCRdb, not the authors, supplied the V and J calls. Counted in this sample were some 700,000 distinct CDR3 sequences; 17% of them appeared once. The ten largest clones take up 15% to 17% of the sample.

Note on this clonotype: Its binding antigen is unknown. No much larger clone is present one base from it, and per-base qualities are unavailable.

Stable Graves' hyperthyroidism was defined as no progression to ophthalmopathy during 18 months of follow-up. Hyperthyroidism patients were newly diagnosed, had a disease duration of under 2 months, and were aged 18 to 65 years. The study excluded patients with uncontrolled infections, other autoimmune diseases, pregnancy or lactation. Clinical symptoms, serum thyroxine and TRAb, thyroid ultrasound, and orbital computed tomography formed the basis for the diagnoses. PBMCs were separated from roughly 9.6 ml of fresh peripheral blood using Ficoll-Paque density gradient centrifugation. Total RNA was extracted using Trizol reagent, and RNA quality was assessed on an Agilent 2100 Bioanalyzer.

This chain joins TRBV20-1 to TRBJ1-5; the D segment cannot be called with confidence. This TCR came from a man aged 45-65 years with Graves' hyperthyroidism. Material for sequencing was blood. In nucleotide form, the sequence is TGCAGTGCTAGAGGAGGGCAGGAGTTCGATCAGCCCCAGCATTTT. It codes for CSARGGQEFDQPQHF.